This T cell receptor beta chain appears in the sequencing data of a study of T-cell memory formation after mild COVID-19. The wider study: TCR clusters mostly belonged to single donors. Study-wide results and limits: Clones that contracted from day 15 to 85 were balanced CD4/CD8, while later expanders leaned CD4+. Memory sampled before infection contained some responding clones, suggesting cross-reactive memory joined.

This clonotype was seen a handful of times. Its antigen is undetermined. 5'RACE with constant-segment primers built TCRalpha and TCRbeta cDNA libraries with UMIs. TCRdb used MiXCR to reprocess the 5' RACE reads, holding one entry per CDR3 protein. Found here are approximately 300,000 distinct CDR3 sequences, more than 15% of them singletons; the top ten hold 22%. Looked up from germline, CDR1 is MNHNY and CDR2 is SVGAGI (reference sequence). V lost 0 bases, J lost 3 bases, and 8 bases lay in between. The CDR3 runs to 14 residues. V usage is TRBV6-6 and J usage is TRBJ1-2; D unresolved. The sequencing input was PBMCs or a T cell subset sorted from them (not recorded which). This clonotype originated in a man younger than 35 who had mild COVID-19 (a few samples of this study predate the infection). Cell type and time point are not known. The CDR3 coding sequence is TGTGCCAGCAGTTACTCTAAGACCCACTATGGCTACACCTTC. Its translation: CASSYSKTHYGYTF.